Reported below is one TCR beta chain. Generated by immunoSEQ multiplex PCR, the TCRdb table keeps only in-frame clones and is missing some. Here the sample spans about 20,000 clones, 70% to 80% being singletons. This sample was included in a study of neoadjuvant nivolumab and ipilimumab in lung cancer. Trimming took 6 bases from V and 3 from J, leaving 5 bases between them. This CDR3 region has 12 residues. Germline V gene lookup returns CDR1 SNHLY and CDR2 FYNNEI. The sample was tumor tissue, taken after neoadjuvant nivolumab, alone or with ipilimumab, at or shortly before surgery. The sequence was collected from an adult with non-small cell lung cancer. The chain recombines TRBV2 with TRBJ1-4; D call uncertain. In DNA form, the CDR3 reads TGTGCCAGCAGGCTATCTAATGAAAAACTGTTTTTT. Translation gives CASRLSNEKLFF.